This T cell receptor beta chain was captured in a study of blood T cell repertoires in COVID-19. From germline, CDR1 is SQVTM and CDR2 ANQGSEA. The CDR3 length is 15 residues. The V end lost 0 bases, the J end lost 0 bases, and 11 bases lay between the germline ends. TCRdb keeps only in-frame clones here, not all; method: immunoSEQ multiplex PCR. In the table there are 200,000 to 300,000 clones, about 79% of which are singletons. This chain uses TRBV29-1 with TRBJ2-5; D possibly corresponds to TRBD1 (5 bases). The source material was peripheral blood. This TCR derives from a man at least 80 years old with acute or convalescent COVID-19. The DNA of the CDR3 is TGCAGCGTTGAAGACAGAAGACAGCACCAAGAGACCCAGTACTTC. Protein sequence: CSVEDRRQHQETQYF.